Following are 11 T cell receptor beta chains from one sample sequenced in a study of blood T cell repertoires in COVID-19. Clones were sequenced by immunoSEQ multiplex PCR, and TCRdb holds only the in-frame ones, with some missing. The data show around 300,000 clones, 88% seen once. Sequenced: PBMCs or T cells enriched from blood (not recorded which). These receptors originate from a woman aged 45 to 65 who had recovered from COVID-19.

A single count supports this clone. The rearrangement links TRBV3-1 (or the pseudogene TRBV3-2) to TRBJ1-2; 7 bases align to TRBD1. There are 14 residues in the CDR3. The germline V gene encodes CDR1 LGHDT and CDR2 YNNKEL (reference sequence). The junction had 4 bases not matched to a gene; V was cut back by 5 bases and J by 1 base. The chain's CDR3 is CASSYGTVNYGYTF. The CDR3 nucleotides read TGTGCCAGCAGCTACGGGACAGTTAACTATGGCTACACCTTC.

The chain has TRBV7-9 and TRBJ1-1; D ambiguous. V gave up 3 bases and J gave up 0 bases, with 8 bases separating them. The CDR3 sequence is 14 residues long. Per the germline V gene, CDR1 is SEHNR and CDR2 is FQNEAQ (reference sequence). DNA of the CDR3: TGTGCCAGCAGCTTTCCTACCATGAACACTGAAGCTTTCTTT. It translates to CASSFPTMNTEAFF.

CDR3 loop: CASSHGLRGGYTEAFF. In nucleotides, the CDR3 is TGTGCCAGCAGCCATGGATTACGCGGGGGATACACTGAAGCTTTCTTT. The V call is TRBV3-1 (or the pseudogene TRBV3-2), the J call TRBJ1-1; possible D gene TRBD1, 5 bases. Germline lookup yields CDR1 LGHDT and CDR2 YNNKEL (reference sequence). The V gene lost 3 bases and the J gene lost 3 bases, with 17 bases spanning the gap. CDR3 length equals 16 residues.

The chain combines TRBV4-3 with TRBJ1-1; possibly TRBD1 for D (5 bases). The germline gives CDR1 LGHNA, CDR2 YSLEER. The CDR3 is 16 residues long. Trimming pared 1 base from V and 4 bases from J, leaving 16 bases between. DNA of the CDR3: TGCGCCAGCAGCCAAGGGGGGGACTGGGGAGGCACTGAAGCTTTCTTT. Residues: CASSQGGDWGGTEAFF.

J is TRBJ2-1 and V is TRBV24-1; 7 bases are shared with TRBD1. V trimming: 8 bases; J trimming: 4 bases; junction bases outside the gene matches: 4. The CDR3 totals 13 residues. Germline assignment: CDR1 KGHDR and CDR2 SFDVKD. The CDR3 DNA reads as TGTGCCACCATGGAGGACAGGTACAATGAGCAGTTCTTC. Protein product: CATMEDRYNEQFF.

The V gene is TRBV19, the J gene TRBJ1-2; D not certain. V dropped 4 bases and J dropped 8 bases, with 11 bases sitting between them. The CDR3 sequence is 12 residues long. CDR1 is LNHDA and CDR2 is SQIVND in the germline V gene (reference sequence). In DNA, the CDR3 is TGTGCCAGTAGTACCCGGGATCGCGGCTACACCTTC. Residues: CASSTRDRGYTF.

The chain links TRBV7-2 to TRBJ1-2, with 7 positions matching TRBD1. The length of the CDR3 is 15 residues. V dropped 4 bases and J dropped 0; count of bases not matched to a gene: 5. Germline assignment: CDR1 SGHTA and CDR2 FQGNSA. CDR3 region: CASSSGTAPNYGYTF. Written as DNA, the CDR3 is TGTGCCAGCAGCTCCGGGACAGCTCCTAACTATGGCTACACCTTC.

The genes are TRBV18 and TRBJ1-2; 9 bases match TRBD1. CDR1 is KGHSH and CDR2 is LQKENI in the germline V gene. CDR3 size: 13 residues. V was pared by 2 bases and J by 6 bases, with 1 base of the junction left unmatched. The CDR3 DNA is TGTGCCAGCTCACCAGGGACAGGGCATGGCTACACCTTC. Its protein product is CASSPGTGHGYTF.

This clone was found once. This chain links TRBV30 with TRBJ2-1, with TRBD2 matching 10 bases. Germline trimming cut 7 bases from V and 7 bases from J; bases unmatched to any gene: 16. Germline-derived CDR1 and CDR2 are GTSNPN and SVGIG (reference sequence). This CDR3 has 16 residues. The DNA for the CDR3 is TGTGCCTCGAAAAAGGGAGCGGGAGGGCCAGGGAATGAGCAGTTCTTC. Amino acid sequence: CASKKGAGGPGNEQFF.

There are a few counts of this clone. The chain recombines TRBV28 with TRBJ2-1, with 8 nucleotides matching TRBD2. This CDR3 has 17 residues. CDR1 is MDHEN and CDR2 is SYDVKM in the germline V gene. V dropped 5 bases and J dropped 4; count of bases not matched to a gene: 13. The CDR3 loop reads CASSPPGEREYYNEQFF. The CDR3 nucleotides read TGTGCCAGCAGTCCCCCAGGAGAGCGGGAGTATTACAATGAGCAGTTCTTC.

This chain connects TRBV14 to TRBJ1-2, with D possibly being TRBD1 (6 bases). Trimming removed 4 bases at V and 4 bases at J, with 16 bases between. Germline CDR1 is SGHDN and CDR2 is FVKESK. This CDR3 contains 15 residues. The CDR3 bases are TGTGCCAGCAGCCCAGATCTAGGGGGTTCCTATGGCTACACCTTC. Residues: CASSPDLGGSYGYTF.